The present entry profiles one TCR beta chain with its context. These data are taken from a study of blood T cell repertoires in COVID-19. The V end was cut by 4 bases, the J end by 2 bases, with 17 bases between. Per the germline V gene, CDR1 is SGDLS and CDR2 is YYNGEE. The CDR3 is 16 amino acids. In the authors' workflow: Counts of nucleated cells, estimated from reference gene primer amplification, were obtained. Using immunoSEQ multiplex PCR, the repertoire was profiled, and TCRdb retains in-frame clones only, with some absent. V and J calls and clone size are those listed in that table; D and trimming were worked out from the DNA. The sample lists fewer than 400,000 clones, around 82% seen once, with 2.5% to 3% in the top ten.

The sequenced material came from peripheral blood. V gene TRBV9 combines with J gene TRBJ2-3, with D perhaps TRBD2 (6 bases). The clonotype was recovered from a young man with active or convalescent COVID-19. The CDR3 nucleotides are TGTGCCAGCAGCCTCCCTGTGAAGGACTACACAGATACGCAGTATTTT. Its translation: CASSLPVKDYTDTQYF. The full variable domain, with the rest looked up from reference TRBV9 and TRBJ2-3, is DSGVTQTPKHLITATGQRVTLRCSPRSGDLSVYWYQQSLDQGLQFLIQYYNGEERAKGNILERFSAQQFPDLHSELNLSSLELGDSALYFCASSLPVKDYTDTQYFGPGTRLTVL.